The 22 T cell receptor beta chains below all came from one sample that was sequenced in a study of blood T cell repertoires in COVID-19. Data came from immunoSEQ multiplex PCR; TCRdb stores just in-frame clones and leaves some out. This sample yields hundreds of thousands of clones, of which roughly 85% are seen a single time; under 1.5% belongs to the top ten. The specimen was peripheral blood. These receptors came from a woman in her twenties or thirties with active or convalescent COVID-19.

The V call is TRBV7-2, the J call TRBJ1-2; D is unclear. V lost 1 base to trimming and J lost 7 bases, with 13 bases between them. CDR1 is SGHTA, CDR2 FQGNSA, per germline. The CDR3 length is 14 residues. Here the CDR3 reads CASSLEGGLVGYTF. The CDR3 nucleotides are TGTGCCAGCAGCTTAGAGGGCGGGTTGGTTGGCTACACCTTC.

This clone was observed a single time. The chain couples TRBV10-2 to TRBJ2-1, with TRBD2 identical over 10 bases. With V trimmed by 6 bases and J by 0 bases, 5 bases remained unmatched. Germline V gene lookup returns CDR1 WSHSY and CDR2 SAAADI. This CDR3 is 16 amino acids long. The CDR3 DNA follows: TGCGCCAGCAGGTCTAGCGGGGGAAGCTCCTACAATGAGCAGTTCTTC. Its translation: CASRSSGGSSYNEQFF.

The chain joins TRBV19 to TRBJ2-1, with a possible D match to TRBD2 (5 bases). Germline loops: CDR1 LNHDA, CDR2 SQIVND (reference sequence). Between the trimmed V and J ends, which lost 0 bases and 3 bases, there was a span of 12 bases. The CDR3 extends over 16 amino acids. CDR3 region: CASSIDQQRIYNEQFF. The CDR3, as DNA: TGTGCCAGTAGTATAGATCAACAGCGGATCTACAATGAGCAGTTCTTC.

The rearrangement uses TRBV29-1 and TRBJ1-5, with 8 bases aligning to TRBD1. This CDR3 spans 14 amino acids. The germline V gene has CDR1 SQVTM and CDR2 ANQGSEA. V lost 2 bases and J lost 4; bases outside the gene matches: 4. CDR3 residues: CSVETGGRNQPQHF. The CDR3 coding sequence is TGCAGCGTTGAAACAGGGGGACGTAATCAGCCCCAGCATTTT.

The gene calls are TRBV11-3 and TRBJ2-1, with 8 nucleotides matching TRBD2. Trimming removed 1 base from V and 11 bases from J; junction bases left unmatched: 7. In germline, CDR1 is SGHNT, CDR2 YENEEA. The CDR3 length is 14 residues. CDR3 DNA: TGTGCCAGCAGCTTAGGTAGCGGGGAGGGGAAGCAGTTCTTC. This gives the protein CASSLGSGEGKQFF.

The V gene is TRBV27, the J gene TRBJ2-7; 9 nucleotides line up with TRBD2. Per germline, CDR1 MNHEY and CDR2 SMNVEV (reference sequence). The CDR3 consists of 15 residues. After removal of 2 bases from V and 6 bases from J, the junction contained 8 bases not matched to a gene. The CDR3 is CASSLVASGAAEQYF. DNA for the CDR3: TGTGCCAGCAGTTTAGTCGCTAGCGGGGCTGCCGAGCAGTACTTC.

The chain employs TRBV2 and TRBJ1-3; D is unresolved. V shed 4 bases and J shed 2 bases, with 9 bases lying between them. The CDR3 covers 14 residues. Germline-derived CDR1 and CDR2 are SNHLY and FYNNEI. CDR3 sequence (DNA): TGTGCCAGCAGTGTCGCGGCAGCTGGAAACACCATATATTTT. Protein: CASSVAAAGNTIYF.

This rearrangement joins TRBV5-4 to TRBJ1-2, with TRBD1 identical over 8 bases. Germline loops: CDR1 SGHNT, CDR2 YYREEE (reference sequence). This CDR3 region has 14 residues. The junction had 5 bases not matched to a gene; V was cut back by 6 bases and J by 1 base. CDR3 sequence (DNA): TGTGCCAGCATCGACAGGGGTGGTAACTATGGCTACACCTTC. Translation: CASIDRGGNYGYTF.

The V and J genes are TRBV7-2 and TRBJ2-7, with TRBD1 as a possible D gene (7 bases). The V and J ends lost 5 bases and 2 bases respectively, with 22 bases between them. The CDR3 is made up of 17 amino acids. CDR1 and CDR2 (germline): SGHTA, FQGNSA. CDR3 residues: CASSPQVGRGAPYEQYF. As DNA, the CDR3 is TGTGCCAGCAGCCCACAAGTGGGCAGGGGGGCGCCCTACGAGCAGTACTTC.

The V call is TRBV2, the J call TRBJ1-2; weak D call: TRBD1 (5 bases). Germline V CDR1 and CDR2: SNHLY, FYNNEI. Trimming cost V 1 base and J 2 bases, with 5 bases left between them. The CDR3 totals 13 residues. The CDR3 DNA reads TGTGCCAGCAGTGAAGAGGGGAACTATGGCTACACCTTC. Amino acids: CASSEEGNYGYTF.

The CDR3 DNA follows: TGCGCCAGCAGCTTGGGAGTGAACAATGAGCAGTTCTTC. Its translation: CASSLGVNNEQFF. This chain links TRBV5-1 with TRBJ2-1, with D unclear. V was clipped by 0 bases and J by 5 bases, with 6 bases between them. The CDR3 spans 13 residues. The V gene's germline CDR1 is SGHRS and CDR2 YFSETQ.

This clone came up once. This rearrangement joins TRBV6-5 to TRBJ1-3; D is unresolved. In germline, CDR1 is MNHEY, CDR2 SVGAGI. This CDR3 is 14 amino acids long. Trimming removed 6 bases at V and 0 bases at J, with 9 bases between. DNA for the CDR3: TGTGCCAGCAGCACGGGAACCTCTGGAAACACCATATATTTT. Residues: CASSTGTSGNTIYF.

This clone is a singleton in its sample. The V and J genes are TRBV9 and TRBJ2-7; 7 bases map to TRBD1. Trimming at V came to 4 bases and at J to 0 bases, leaving 10 bases not matched to a gene. This CDR3 comprises 16 residues. Germline values: CDR1 SGDLS, CDR2 YYNGEE. As DNA, the CDR3 is TGTGCCAGCAGCAAAAGAGGACAGGCGAGCTCCTACGAGCAGTACTTC. Protein sequence: CASSKRGQASSYEQYF.

The rearrangement links TRBV11-2 to TRBJ2-3; D is uncertain. Trimming removed 1 base at V and 3 bases at J, with 11 bases between. Looked up from germline, CDR1 is SGHAT and CDR2 is FQNNGV. This CDR3 has 15 amino acids. The CDR3 loop reads CASSLAPFTTDTQYF. CDR3 bases: TGTGCCAGCAGCTTAGCTCCTTTTACTACAGATACGCAGTATTTT.

The V call is TRBV7-2, the J call TRBJ2-5, with a tentative D call TRBD2 (6 bases). The CDR3 is 16 amino acids. With 3 bases removed from V and 5 bases from J, the gap between germline ends came to 19 bases. Per germline, CDR1 SGHTA and CDR2 FQGNSA. Here the CDR3 reads CASSFGRGLAGETQYF. As DNA, the CDR3 is TGTGCCAGCAGCTTCGGCCGGGGACTGGCCGGGGAGACCCAGTACTTC.

This chain uses TRBV6-6 with TRBJ2-7; 8 bases are a match to TRBD2. The length of the CDR3 is 15 residues. Germline trimming cut 0 bases from V and 2 bases from J; bases unmatched to any gene: 3. Germline CDR1 reads MNHNY; CDR2 reads SVGAGI (reference sequence). The DNA for the CDR3 is TGTGCCAGCAGTTACTCACTAGCGGAGACCTACGAGCAGTACTTC. It codes for CASSYSLAETYEQYF.

The chain joins TRBV4-2 to TRBJ2-2, with D possibly being TRBD1 (6 bases). Germline V lookup: CDR1 LGHNA, CDR2 YNFKEQ. The ends were cut back, 0 bases at V and 4 bases at J, with 15 bases in the middle. This CDR3 region has 17 residues. CDR3 loop: CASSQDTDRMATGELFF. CDR3 nucleotide sequence: TGTGCCAGCAGCCAAGATACTGACAGGATGGCCACCGGGGAGCTGTTTTTT.

The chain couples TRBV10-1 to TRBJ1-1, with a tentative D call TRBD1 (6 bases). CDR1 WNHNN and CDR2 SYGVQD come from the germline V gene (reference sequence). Trimming took off 6 bases at V and 0 bases at J, with 8 bases between the two ends. CDR3 size: 13 residues. The CDR3 sequence: CASRQGLNTEAFF. The CDR3 DNA reads as TGCGCCAGCAGACAGGGCCTGAACACTGAAGCTTTCTTT.

The chain couples TRBV5-5 to TRBJ1-4; 7 bases fit TRBD1. Germline-derived CDR1 and CDR2 are SGHKS and YYEKEE (reference sequence). Losses at the gene ends were 0 bases for V and 7 bases for J; bases not matched to a gene: 6. The CDR3 length is 15 residues. The CDR3 region is CASSLEETGFEKLFF. CDR3 bases: TGTGCCAGCAGCTTGGAAGAGACAGGGTTTGAAAAACTGTTTTTT.

The chain recombines TRBV29-1 with TRBJ2-1; 11 nucleotides agree with TRBD1. The trim removed 5 bases at V and 9 bases at J, leaving 12 bases unmatched. Germline V gives CDR1 SQVTM, CDR2 ANQGSEA. The length of the CDR3 is 15 residues. CDR3: CSVLPDRGLNVEQFF. CDR3 bases: TGCAGCGTTCTCCCGGACAGGGGGCTTAACGTTGAGCAGTTCTTC.

The J gene is TRBJ1-2, the V gene TRBV11-2, with TRBD1 as a possible D gene (5 bases). Germline CDR1 reads SGHAT; CDR2 reads FQNNGV. V dropped 1 base and J dropped 4 bases, with 22 bases sitting between them. The length of the CDR3 is 18 residues. CDR3 protein: CASSLALSMGGLGYGYTF. As DNA, the CDR3 is TGTGCCAGCAGCTTAGCCCTCTCAATGGGGGGATTAGGCTATGGCTACACCTTC.

The gene calls are TRBV18 and TRBJ2-3; 9 nucleotides line up with TRBD1. The junction had 5 bases not matched to a gene; V was cut back by 11 bases and J by 2 bases. CDR1 KGHSH and CDR2 LQKENI come from the germline V gene. The CDR3 is made up of 13 amino acids. CDR3 amino acids: CAPTGGLTDTQYF. CDR3 nucleotide sequence: TGTGCCCCGACAGGGGGACTCACAGATACGCAGTATTTT. Using reference TRBV18 and TRBJ2-3 for the parts outside the CDR3, the full variable domain is NAGVMQNPRHLVRRRGQEARLRCSPMKGHSHVYWYRQLPEEGLKFMVYLQKENIIDESGMPKERFSAEFPKEGPSILRIQQVVRGDSAAYFCAPTGGLTDTQYFGPGTRLTVL.